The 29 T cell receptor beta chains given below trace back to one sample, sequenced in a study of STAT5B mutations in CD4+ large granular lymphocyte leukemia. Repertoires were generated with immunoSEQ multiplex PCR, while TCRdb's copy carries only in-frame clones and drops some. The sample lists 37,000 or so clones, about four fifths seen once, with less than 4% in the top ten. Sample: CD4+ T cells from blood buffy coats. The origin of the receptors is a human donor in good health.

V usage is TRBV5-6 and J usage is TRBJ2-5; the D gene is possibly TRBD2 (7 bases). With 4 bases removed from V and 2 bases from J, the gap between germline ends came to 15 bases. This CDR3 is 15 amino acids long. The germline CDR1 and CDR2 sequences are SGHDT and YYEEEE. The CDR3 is CASSLARGAQETQYF. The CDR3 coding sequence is TGTGCCAGCAGCCTAGCACGGGGGGCTCAAGAGACCCAGTACTTC. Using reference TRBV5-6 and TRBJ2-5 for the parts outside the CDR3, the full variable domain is DAGVTQSPTHLIKTRGQQVTLRCSPKSGHDTVSWYQQALGQGPQFIFQYYEEEERQRGNFPDRFSGHQFPNYSSELNVNALLLGDSALYLCASSLARGAQETQYFGPGTRLLVL.

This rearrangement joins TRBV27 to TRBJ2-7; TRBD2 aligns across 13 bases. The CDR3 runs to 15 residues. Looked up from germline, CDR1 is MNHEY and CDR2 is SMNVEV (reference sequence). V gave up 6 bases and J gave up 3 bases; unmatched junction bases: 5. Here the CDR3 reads CASSLRLAGGYEQYF. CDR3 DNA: TGTGCCAGCAGCCTCAGACTAGCGGGGGGCTACGAGCAGTACTTC.

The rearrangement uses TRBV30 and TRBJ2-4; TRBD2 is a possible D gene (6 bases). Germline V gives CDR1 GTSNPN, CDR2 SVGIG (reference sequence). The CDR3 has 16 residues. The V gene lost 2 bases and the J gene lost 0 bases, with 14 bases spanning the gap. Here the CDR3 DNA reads TGTGCCTGGAGTCATATAGCGGTCGTAGCCAAAAACATTCAGTACTTC. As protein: CAWSHIAVVAKNIQYF.

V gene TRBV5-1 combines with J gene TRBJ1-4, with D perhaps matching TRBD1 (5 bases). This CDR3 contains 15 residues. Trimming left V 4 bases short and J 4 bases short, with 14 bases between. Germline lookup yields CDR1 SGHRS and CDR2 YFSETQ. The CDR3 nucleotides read TGCGCCAGCAGCGTCGGGACGGGAATTAATGAAAAACTGTTTTTT. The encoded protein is CASSVGTGINEKLFF.

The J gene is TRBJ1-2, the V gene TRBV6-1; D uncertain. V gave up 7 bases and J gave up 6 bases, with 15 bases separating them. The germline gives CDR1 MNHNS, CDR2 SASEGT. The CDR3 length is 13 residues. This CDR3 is CASNLLGTNGYTF. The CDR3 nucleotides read TGTGCCAGCAACCTCTTGGGAACGAATGGCTACACCTTC.

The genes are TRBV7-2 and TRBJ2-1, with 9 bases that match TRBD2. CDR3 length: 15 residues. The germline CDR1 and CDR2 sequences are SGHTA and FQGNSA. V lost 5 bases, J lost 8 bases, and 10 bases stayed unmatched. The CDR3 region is CASSPEGGLAYEQFF. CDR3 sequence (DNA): TGTGCCAGCAGCCCAGAAGGGGGACTAGCCTATGAGCAGTTCTTC.

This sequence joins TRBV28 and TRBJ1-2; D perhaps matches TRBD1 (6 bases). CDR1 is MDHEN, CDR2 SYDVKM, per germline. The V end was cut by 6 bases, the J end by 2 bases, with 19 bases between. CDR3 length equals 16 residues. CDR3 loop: CASSPYTGNGNYGYTF. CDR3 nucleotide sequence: TGTGCCAGCAGCCCTTATACAGGGAACGGGAACTATGGCTACACCTTC.

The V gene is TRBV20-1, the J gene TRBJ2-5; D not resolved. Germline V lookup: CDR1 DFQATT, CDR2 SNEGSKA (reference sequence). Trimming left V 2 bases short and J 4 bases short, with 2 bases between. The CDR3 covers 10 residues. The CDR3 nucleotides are TGCAGTGCTAGACCAGAGACCCAGTACTTC. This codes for CSARPETQYF.

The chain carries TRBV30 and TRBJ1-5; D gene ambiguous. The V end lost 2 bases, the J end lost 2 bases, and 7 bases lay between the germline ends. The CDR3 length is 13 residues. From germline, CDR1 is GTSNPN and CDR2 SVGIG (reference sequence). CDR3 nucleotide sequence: TGTGCCTGGAGTCCCGGGGGCAATCAGCCCCAGCATTTT. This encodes CAWSPGGNQPQHF.

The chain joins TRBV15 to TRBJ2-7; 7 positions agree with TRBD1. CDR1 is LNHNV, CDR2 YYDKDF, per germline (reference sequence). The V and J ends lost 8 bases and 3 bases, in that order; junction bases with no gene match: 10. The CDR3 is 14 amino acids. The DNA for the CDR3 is TGTGCCACCCTCAGGGGGACCCTCATCTACGAGCAGTACTTC. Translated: CATLRGTLIYEQYF.

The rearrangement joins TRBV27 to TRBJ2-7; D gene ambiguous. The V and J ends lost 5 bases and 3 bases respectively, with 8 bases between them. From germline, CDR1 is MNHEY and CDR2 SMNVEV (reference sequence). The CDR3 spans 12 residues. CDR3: CASSRANYEQYF. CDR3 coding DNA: TGTGCCAGCAGTCGCGCTAACTACGAGCAGTACTTC.

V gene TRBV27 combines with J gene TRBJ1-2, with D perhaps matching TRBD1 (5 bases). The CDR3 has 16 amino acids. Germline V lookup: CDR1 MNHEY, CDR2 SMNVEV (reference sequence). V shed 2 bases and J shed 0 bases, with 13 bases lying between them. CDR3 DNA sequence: TGTGCCAGCAGTTTAAATCAGGGCCCAGCTAACTATGGCTACACCTTC. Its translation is CASSLNQGPANYGYTF.

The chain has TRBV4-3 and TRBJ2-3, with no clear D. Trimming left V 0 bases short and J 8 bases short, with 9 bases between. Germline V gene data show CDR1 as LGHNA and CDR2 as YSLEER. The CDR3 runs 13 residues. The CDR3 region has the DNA TGCGCCAGCAGCCAAGATAACCGCGGTACGCAGTATTTT. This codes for CASSQDNRGTQYF.

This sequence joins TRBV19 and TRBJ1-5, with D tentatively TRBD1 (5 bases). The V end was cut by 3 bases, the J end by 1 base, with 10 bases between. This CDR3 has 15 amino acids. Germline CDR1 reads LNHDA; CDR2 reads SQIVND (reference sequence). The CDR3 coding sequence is TGTGCCAGTAGTATCCGGGGCCGCAGCAATCAGCCCCAGCATTTT. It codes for CASSIRGRSNQPQHF.

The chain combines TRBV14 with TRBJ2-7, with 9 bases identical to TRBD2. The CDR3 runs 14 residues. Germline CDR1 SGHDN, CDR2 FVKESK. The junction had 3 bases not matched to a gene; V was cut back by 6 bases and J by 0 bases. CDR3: CASRQTSGSYEQYF. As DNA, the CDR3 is TGTGCCAGCAGACAGACTAGCGGCTCCTACGAGCAGTACTTC.

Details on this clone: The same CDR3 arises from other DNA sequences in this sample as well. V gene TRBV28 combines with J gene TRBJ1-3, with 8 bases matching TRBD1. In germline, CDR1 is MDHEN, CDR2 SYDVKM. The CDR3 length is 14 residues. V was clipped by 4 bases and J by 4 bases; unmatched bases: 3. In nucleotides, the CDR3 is TGTGCCAGCAGTTCAGGGGGCTCGGGAAACACCATATATTTT. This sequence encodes CASSSGGSGNTIYF.

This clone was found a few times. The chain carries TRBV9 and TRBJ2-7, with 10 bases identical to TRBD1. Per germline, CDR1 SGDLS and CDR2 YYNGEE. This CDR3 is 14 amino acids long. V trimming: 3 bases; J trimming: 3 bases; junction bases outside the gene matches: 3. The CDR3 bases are TGTGCCAGCAGCGCCGGGACAGGGGTCTACGAGCAGTACTTC. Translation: CASSAGTGVYEQYF.

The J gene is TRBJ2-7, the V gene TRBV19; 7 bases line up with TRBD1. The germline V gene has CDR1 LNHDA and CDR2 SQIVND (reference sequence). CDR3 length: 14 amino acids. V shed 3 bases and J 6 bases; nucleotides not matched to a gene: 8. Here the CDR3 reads CASSMFRGQPEQYF. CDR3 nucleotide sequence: TGTGCCAGTAGTATGTTTAGGGGACAGCCCGAGCAGTACTTC.

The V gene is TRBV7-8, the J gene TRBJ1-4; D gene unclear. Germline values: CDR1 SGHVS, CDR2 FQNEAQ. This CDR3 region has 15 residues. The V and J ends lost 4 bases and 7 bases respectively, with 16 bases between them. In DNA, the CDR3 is TGTGCCAGCAGCTCGACTAACCTTTGGGGTGAAAAACTGTTTTTT. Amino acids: CASSSTNLWGEKLFF.

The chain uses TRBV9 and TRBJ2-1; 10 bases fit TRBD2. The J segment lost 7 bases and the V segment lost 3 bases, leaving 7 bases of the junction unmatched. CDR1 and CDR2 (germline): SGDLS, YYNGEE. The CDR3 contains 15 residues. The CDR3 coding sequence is TGTGCCAGCAGCGCTACCTTAGCGGGGGGAAATGAGCAGTTCTTC. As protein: CASSATLAGGNEQFF.

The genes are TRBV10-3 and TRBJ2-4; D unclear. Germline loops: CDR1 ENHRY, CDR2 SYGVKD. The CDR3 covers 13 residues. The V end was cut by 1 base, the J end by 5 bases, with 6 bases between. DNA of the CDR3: TGTGCCATCAGTGAGTTTATAGAAAACATTCAGTACTTC. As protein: CAISEFIENIQYF.

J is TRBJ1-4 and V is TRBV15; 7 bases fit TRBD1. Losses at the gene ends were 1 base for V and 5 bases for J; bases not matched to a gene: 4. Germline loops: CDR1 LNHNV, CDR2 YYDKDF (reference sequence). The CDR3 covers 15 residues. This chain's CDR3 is CATSRGAGGNEKLFF. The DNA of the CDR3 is TGTGCCACCAGCAGAGGGGCAGGGGGGAATGAAAAACTGTTTTTT.

Written as DNA, the CDR3 is TGCGCCAGCAGCTTGACCCTGAACACTGAAGCTTTCTTT. Residues: CASSLTLNTEAFF. The chain joins TRBV5-1 to TRBJ1-1; D remains unclear. CDR1 and CDR2 (germline): SGHRS, YFSETQ. The germline V and J ends were trimmed by 1 base and 0 bases, with 4 bases remaining between them. The CDR3 loop spans 13 amino acids.

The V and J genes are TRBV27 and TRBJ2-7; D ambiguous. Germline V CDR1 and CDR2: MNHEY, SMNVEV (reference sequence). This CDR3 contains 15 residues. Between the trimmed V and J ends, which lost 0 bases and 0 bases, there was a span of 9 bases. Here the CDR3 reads CASSLSSQTSYEQYF. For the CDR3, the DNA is TGTGCCAGCAGTTTATCGTCCCAAACCTCCTACGAGCAGTACTTC.

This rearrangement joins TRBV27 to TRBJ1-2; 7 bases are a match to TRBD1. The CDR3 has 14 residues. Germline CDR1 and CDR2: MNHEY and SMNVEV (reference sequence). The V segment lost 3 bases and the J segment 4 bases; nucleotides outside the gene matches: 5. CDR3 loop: CASSLRQGVYGYTF. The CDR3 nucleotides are TGTGCCAGCAGTTTGAGACAGGGCGTCTATGGCTACACCTTC.

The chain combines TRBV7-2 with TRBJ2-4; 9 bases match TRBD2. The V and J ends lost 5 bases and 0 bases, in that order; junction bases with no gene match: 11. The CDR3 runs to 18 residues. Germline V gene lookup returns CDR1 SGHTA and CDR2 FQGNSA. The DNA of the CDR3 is TGTGCCAGCAGCCCCCTTCTAGCGGGACGACTAGCCAAAAACATTCAGTACTTC. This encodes CASSPLLAGRLAKNIQYF. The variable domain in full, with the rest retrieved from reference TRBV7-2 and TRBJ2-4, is GAGVSQSPSNKVTEKGKDVELRCDPISGHTALYWYRQSLGQGLEFLIYFQGNSAPDKSGLPSDRFSAERTGGSVSTLTIQRTQQEDSAVYLCASSPLLAGRLAKNIQYFGAGTRLSVL.

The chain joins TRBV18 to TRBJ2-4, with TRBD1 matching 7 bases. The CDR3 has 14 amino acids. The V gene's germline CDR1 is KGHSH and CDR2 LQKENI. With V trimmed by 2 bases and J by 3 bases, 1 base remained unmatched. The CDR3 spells CASSPGTVKNIQYF. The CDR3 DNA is TGTGCCAGCTCACCAGGGACAGTCAAAAACATTCAGTACTTC.

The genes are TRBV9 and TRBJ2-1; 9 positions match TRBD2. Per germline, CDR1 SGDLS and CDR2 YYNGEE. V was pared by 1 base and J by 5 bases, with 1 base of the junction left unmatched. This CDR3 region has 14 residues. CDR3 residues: CASSVSSGNNEQFF. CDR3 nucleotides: TGTGCCAGCAGCGTATCTAGCGGGAACAATGAGCAGTTCTTC.

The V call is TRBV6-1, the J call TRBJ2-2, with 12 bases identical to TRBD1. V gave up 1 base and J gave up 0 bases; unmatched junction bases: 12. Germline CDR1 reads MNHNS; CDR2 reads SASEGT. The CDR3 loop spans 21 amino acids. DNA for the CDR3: TGTGCCAGCAGTGAAGGGCGGGACAGGGGGCGGGTGCACGCGAACACCGGGGAGCTGTTTTTT. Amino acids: CASSEGRDRGRVHANTGELFF.